This T cell receptor beta chain was captured in a study of vaccination effects on CD4 cells after COVID-19. This table comes from immunoSEQ multiplex PCR, and its TCRdb copy is limited to in-frame clones, with some not included. The sample has over 45,000 clones; about 80% are singletons. Following a roughly 9-day culture, CD4+ T cells were purified. Germline V gives CDR1 SGHRS, CDR2 YFSETQ. The CDR3 covers 12 residues. V lost 4 bases and J lost 6; bases outside the gene matches: 4. Concerning this clone itself: Its antigen is not known.

This sequence was found in a human donor who received a COVID-19 vaccine. The material sequenced was CD4+ T cells from PBMCs cultured without peptide, taken before COVID-19 vaccination. This chain uses TRBV5-1 with TRBJ2-7, with 7 bases that match TRBD1. CDR3 loop: CASSATGVEQYV. The CDR3 DNA follows: TGCGCCAGCAGCGCTACAGGGGTCGAGCAGTACGTC.